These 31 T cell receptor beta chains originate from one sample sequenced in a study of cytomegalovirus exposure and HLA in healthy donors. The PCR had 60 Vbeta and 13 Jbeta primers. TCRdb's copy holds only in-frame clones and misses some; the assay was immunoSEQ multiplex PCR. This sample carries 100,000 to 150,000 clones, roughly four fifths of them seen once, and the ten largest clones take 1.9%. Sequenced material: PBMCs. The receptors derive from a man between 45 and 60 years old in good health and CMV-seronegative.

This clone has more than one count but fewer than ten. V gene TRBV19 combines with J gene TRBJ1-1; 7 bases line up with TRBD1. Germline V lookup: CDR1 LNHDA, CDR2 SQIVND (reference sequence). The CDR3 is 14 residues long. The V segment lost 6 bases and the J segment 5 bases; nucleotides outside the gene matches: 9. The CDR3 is CASRGTARVTEAFF. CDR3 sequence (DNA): TGTGCCAGTAGGGGGACAGCCCGGGTTACTGAAGCTTTCTTT.

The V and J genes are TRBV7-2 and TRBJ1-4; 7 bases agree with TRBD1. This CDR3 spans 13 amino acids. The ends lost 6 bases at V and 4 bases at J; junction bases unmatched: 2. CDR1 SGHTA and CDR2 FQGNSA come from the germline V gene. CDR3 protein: CASRRDSNEKLFF. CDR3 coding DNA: TGTGCCAGCAGGAGGGACAGTAATGAAAAACTGTTTTTT.

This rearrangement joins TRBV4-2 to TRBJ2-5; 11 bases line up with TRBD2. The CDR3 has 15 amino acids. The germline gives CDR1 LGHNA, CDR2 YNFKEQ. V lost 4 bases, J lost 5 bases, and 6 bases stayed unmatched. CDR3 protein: CASSPLGLAGETQYF. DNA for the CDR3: TGTGCCAGCAGCCCCCTTGGACTAGCGGGTGAGACCCAGTACTTC.

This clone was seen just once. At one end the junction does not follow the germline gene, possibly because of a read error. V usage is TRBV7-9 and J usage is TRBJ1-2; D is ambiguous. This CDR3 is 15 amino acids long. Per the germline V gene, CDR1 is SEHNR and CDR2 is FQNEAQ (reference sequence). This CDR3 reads CSSGRPQATNYGYTF. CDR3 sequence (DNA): TGTTCCAGCGGTCGGCCCCAGGCAACTAACTATGGCTACACCTTC.

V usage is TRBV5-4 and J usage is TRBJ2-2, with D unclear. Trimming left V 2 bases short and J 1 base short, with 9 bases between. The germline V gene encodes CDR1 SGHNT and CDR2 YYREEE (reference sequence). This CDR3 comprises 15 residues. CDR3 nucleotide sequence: TGTGCCAGCAGCTTCGATGGGCGGAACACCGGGGAGCTGTTTTTT. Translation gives CASSFDGRNTGELFF.

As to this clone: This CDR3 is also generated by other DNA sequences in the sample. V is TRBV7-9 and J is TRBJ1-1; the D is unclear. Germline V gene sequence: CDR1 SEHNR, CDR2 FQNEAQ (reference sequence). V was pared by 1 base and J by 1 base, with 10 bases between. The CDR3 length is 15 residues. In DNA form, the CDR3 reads TGTGCCAGCAGCTTAGGTGGTGGCCCGAACACTGAAGCTTTCTTT. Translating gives CASSLGGGPNTEAFF. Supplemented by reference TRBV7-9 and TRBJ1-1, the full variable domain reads DTGVSQNPRHKITKRGQNVTFRCDPISEHNRLYWYRQTLGQGPEFLTYFQNEAQLEKSRLLSDRFSAERPKGSFSTLEIQRTEQGDSAMYLCASSLGGGPNTEAFFGQGTRLTVV.

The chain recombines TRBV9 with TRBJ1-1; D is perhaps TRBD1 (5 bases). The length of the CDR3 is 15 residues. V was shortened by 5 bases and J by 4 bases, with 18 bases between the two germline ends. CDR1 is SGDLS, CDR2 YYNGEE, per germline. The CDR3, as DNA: TGTGCCAGCAGGCACCTGGACACCAGCCCCACTGAAGCTTTCTTT. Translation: CASRHLDTSPTEAFF.

The CDR3, as DNA: TGTGCCAGCAGCTACGGACAGGGGGCTGCCGGGTACGAGCAGTACTTC. Its translation is CASSYGQGAAGYEQYF. The rearrangement joins TRBV5-4 to TRBJ2-7, with TRBD1 matching 11 bases. Germline V lookup: CDR1 SGHNT, CDR2 YYREEE (reference sequence). Losses at the gene ends were 3 bases for V and 4 bases for J; bases not matched to a gene: 9. The CDR3 has 16 residues.

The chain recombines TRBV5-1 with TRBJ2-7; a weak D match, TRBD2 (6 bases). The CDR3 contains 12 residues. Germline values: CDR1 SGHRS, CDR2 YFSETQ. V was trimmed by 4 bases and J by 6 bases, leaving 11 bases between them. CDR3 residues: CASSPRGLEQYF. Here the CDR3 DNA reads TGCGCCAGCAGCCCGCGGGGCCTCGAGCAGTACTTC.

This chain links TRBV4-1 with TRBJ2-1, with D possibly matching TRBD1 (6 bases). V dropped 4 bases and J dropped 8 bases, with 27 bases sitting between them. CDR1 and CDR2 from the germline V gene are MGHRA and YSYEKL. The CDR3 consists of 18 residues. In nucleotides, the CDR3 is TGCGCCAGCAGCCCCATAAGTTGGGACATGACCCATTCGGATGAGCAGTTCTTC. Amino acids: CASSPISWDMTHSDEQFF.

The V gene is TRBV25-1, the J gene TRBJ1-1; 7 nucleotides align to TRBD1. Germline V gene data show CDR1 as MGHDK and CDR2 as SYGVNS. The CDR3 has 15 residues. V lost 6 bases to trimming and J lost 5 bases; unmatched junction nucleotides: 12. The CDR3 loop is CASSRDRPGGTEAFF. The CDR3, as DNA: TGTGCCAGCAGCAGAGACCGTCCAGGGGGGACTGAAGCTTTCTTT.

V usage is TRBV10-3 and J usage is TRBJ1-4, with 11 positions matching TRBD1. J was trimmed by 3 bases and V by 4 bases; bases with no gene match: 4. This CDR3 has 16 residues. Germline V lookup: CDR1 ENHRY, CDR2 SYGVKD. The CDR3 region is CAISADRGRPNEKLFF. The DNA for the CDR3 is TGTGCCATCAGTGCGGACAGGGGGCGGCCTAATGAAAAACTGTTTTTT.

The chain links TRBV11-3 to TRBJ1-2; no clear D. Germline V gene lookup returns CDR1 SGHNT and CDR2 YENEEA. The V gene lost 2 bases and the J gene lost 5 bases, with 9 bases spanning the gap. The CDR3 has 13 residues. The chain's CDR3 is CASSLRGGYGYTF. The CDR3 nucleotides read TGTGCCAGCAGCTTAAGAGGAGGGTATGGCTACACCTTC.

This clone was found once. CDR3 in DNA: TGTGCCAGCAGTGAAAGGCCAGGGGGCGATCCAGCTTTCTTT. Translation gives CASSERPGGDPAFF. V and J are TRBV6-1 and TRBJ1-1, with 8 bases identical to TRBD1. V lost 2 bases and J lost 10; bases outside the gene matches: 9. This CDR3 is 14 amino acids long. Germline CDR1 MNHNS, CDR2 SASEGT.

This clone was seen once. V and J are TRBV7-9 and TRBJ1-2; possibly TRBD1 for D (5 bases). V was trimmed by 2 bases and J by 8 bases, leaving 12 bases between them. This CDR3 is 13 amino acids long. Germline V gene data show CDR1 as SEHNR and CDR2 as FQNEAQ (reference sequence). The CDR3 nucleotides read TGTGCCAGCAGCTTACCCACAGGAAACGGCTACACCTTC. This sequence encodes CASSLPTGNGYTF.

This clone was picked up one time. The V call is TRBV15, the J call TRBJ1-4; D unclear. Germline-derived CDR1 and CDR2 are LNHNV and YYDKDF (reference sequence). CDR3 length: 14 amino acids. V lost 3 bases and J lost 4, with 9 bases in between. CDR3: CATSSLQINEKLFF. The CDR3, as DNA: TGTGCCACCAGCAGTCTACAGATTAATGAAAAACTGTTTTTT.

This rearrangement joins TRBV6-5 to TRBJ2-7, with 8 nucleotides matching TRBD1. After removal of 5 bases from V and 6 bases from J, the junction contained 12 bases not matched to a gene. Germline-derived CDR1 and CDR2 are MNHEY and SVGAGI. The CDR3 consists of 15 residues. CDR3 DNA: TGTGCCAGCAGTCTCCCTGGGACAGGTCAAGGCGAGCAGTACTTC. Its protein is CASSLPGTGQGEQYF.

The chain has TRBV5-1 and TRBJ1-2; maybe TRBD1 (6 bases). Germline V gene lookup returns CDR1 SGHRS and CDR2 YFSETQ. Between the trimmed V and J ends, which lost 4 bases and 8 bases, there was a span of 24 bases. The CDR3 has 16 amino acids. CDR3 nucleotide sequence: TGCGCCAGCAGCGAATGGGACAATGGGTCAAGTGACGGCTACACCTTC. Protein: CASSEWDNGSSDGYTF.

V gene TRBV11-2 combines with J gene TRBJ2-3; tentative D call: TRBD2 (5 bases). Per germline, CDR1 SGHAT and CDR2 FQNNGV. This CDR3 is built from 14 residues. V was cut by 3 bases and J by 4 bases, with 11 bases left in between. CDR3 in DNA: TGTGCCAGCAGCTTGATTAGCGCCGCAGATACGCAGTATTTT. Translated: CASSLISAADTQYF.

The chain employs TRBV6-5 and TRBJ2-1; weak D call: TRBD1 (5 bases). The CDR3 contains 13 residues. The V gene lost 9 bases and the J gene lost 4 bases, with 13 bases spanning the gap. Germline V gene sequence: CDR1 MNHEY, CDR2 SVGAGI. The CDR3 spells CASKDSYYNEQFF. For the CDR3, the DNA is TGTGCCAGTAAAGACAGCTATTACAATGAGCAGTTCTTC.

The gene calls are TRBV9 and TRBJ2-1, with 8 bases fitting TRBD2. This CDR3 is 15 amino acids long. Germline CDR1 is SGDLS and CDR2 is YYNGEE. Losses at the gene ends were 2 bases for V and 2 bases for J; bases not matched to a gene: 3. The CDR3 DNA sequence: TGTGCCAGCAGCGTTGGGACTAGAACCTACAATGAGCAGTTCTTC. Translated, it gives CASSVGTRTYNEQFF.

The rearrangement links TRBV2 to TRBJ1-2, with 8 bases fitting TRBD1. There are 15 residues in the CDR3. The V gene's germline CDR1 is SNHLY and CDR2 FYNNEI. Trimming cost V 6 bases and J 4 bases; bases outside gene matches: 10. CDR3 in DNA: TGTGCCAGCAGCTTGTCAGGGGGCAGTGGCTATGGCTACACCTTC. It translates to CASSLSGGSGYGYTF.

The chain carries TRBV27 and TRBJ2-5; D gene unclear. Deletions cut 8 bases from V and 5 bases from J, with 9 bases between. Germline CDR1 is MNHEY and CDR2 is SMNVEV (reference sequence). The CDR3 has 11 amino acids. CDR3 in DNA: TGTGCCAGCTGGTCCGGGGAGACCCAGTACTTC. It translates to CASWSGETQYF.

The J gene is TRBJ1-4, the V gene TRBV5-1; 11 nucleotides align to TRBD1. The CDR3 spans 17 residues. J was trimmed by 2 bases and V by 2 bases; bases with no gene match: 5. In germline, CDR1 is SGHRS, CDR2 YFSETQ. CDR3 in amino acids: CASSLNGQGATNEKLFF. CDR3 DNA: TGCGCCAGCAGCTTAAATGGACAGGGGGCTACTAATGAAAAACTGTTTTTT.

CDR3 DNA: TGTGCCAGCAGCACCGCAGGGGGGCTCTACAATGAGCAGTTCTTC. Protein product: CASSTAGGLYNEQFF. The chain joins TRBV11-2 to TRBJ2-1; tentatively, D is TRBD1 (7 bases). The germline gives CDR1 SGHAT, CDR2 FQNNGV. The CDR3 runs 15 residues. The ends were cut back, 5 bases at V and 3 bases at J, with 14 bases in the middle.

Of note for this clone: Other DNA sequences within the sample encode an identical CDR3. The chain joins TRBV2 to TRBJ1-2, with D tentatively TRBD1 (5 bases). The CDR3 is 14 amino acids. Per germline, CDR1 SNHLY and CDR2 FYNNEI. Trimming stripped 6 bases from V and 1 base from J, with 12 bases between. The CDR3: CASSEGGDNYGYTF. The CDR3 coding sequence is TGTGCCAGCAGCGAGGGAGGGGATAACTATGGCTACACCTTC. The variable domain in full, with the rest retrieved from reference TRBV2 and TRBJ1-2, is EPEVTQTPSHQVTQMGQEVILRCVPISNHLYFYWYRQILGQKVEFLVSFYNNEISEKSEIFDDQFSVERPDGSNFTLKIRSTKLEDSAMYFCASSEGGDNYGYTFGSGTRLTVV.

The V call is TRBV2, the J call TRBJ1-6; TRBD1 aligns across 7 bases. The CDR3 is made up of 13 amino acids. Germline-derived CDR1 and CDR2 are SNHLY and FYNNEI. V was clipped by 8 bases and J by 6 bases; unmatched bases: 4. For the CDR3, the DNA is TGTGCCAGCTGGGGACAGTCTAATTCACCCCTCCACTTT. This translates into CASWGQSNSPLHF.

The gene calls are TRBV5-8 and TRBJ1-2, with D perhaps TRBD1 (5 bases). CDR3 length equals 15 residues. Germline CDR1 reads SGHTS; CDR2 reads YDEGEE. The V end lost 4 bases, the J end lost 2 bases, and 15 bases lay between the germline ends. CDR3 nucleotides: TGTGCCAGCAGCCCGGCCGGACACCAGAACTATGGCTACACCTTC. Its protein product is CASSPAGHQNYGYTF.

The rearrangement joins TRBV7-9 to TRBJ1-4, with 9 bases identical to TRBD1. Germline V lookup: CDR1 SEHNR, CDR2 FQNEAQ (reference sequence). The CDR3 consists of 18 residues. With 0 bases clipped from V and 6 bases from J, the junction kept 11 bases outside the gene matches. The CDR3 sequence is CASSLARDRVFGDEKLFF. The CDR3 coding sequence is TGTGCCAGCAGCTTAGCGCGGGACAGGGTATTTGGAGATGAAAAACTGTTTTTT. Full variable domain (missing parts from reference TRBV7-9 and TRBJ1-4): DTGVSQNPRHKITKRGQNVTFRCDPISEHNRLYWYRQTLGQGPEFLTYFQNEAQLEKSRLLSDRFSAERPKGSFSTLEIQRTEQGDSAMYLCASSLARDRVFGDEKLFFGSGTQLSVL.

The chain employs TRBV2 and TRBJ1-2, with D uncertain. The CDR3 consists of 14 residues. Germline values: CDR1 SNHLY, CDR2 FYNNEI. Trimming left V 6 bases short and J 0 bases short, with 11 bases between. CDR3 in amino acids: CASRGAGANYGYTF. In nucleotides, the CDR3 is TGTGCCAGCAGGGGCGCGGGAGCTAACTATGGCTACACCTTC.

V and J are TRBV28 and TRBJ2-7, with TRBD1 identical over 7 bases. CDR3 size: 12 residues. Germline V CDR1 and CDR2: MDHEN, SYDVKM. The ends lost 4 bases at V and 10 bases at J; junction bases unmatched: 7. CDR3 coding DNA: TGTGCCAGCAGTTCCCACAGGGGTAGTCAGTACGTC. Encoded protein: CASSSHRGSQYV.